This entry features one T cell receptor (beta chain) sequence. Trimming stripped 7 bases from V and 1 base from J, with 15 bases between. This CDR3 is built from 15 residues. Germline CDR1 SGHRS, CDR2 YFSETQ. Assay used: immunoSEQ multiplex PCR; TCRdb lists only in-frame clones, some missing. The sample consists of around 25,000 clones, around 84% of them appearing once. The sample belongs to a study of PD-1 blockade in classical Hodgkin lymphoma. Time point specified: cycle 4 day 1 (C4D1), after more than five weeks of nivolumab. Every patient relapsed after autologous stem cell transplantation, and brentuximab vedotin exposure varied.

This sample comprised peripheral blood mononuclear cells (PBMCs), obtained before the fourth cycle of nivolumab. V gene TRBV5-1 combines with J gene TRBJ2-1; D unclear. This clonotype was sampled from a human donor with classical Hodgkin lymphoma. The CDR3 spells CASGATGSSYNEQFF. CDR3 nucleotides: TGCGCCAGCGGAGCTACCGGGTCGTCCTACAATGAGCAGTTCTTC.